Listed here are 5 T cell receptor beta chains from one sample, sequenced in a study of PD-1 blockade in classical Hodgkin lymphoma. TCRdb keeps only in-frame clones here, not all; method: immunoSEQ multiplex PCR. This sample has about 50,000 clones, with around 73% found just once. Autologous stem cell transplantation was followed by relapse in every patient, and brentuximab vedotin exposure varied. Sequences were derived from peripheral blood mononuclear cells (PBMCs), sampled before the second cycle of nivolumab. The receptors derive from a human donor with classical Hodgkin lymphoma.

The rearrangement uses TRBV6-1 and TRBJ2-7, with no clear D. The germline gives CDR1 MNHNS, CDR2 SASEGT. Trimming removed 11 bases at V and 2 bases at J, with 13 bases between. The length of the CDR3 is 12 residues. The CDR3: CAGQNRPYEQYF. As DNA, the CDR3 is TGTGCCGGCCAGAACCGTCCCTACGAGCAGTACTTC.

The chain uses TRBV6-4 and TRBJ1-3; 7 nucleotides match TRBD1. Germline lookup yields CDR1 MRHNA and CDR2 SNTAGT. This CDR3 is 13 amino acids long. V was pared by 6 bases and J by 4 bases, with 3 bases of the junction left unmatched. In DNA form, the CDR3 reads TGTGCCAGCAGCGACAGGGTGGGAAACACCATATATTTT. It translates to CASSDRVGNTIYF.

J is TRBJ2-3 and V is TRBV6-1; 7 positions match TRBD1. The CDR3 loop spans 13 amino acids. V dropped 5 bases and J dropped 4; count of bases not matched to a gene: 3. Germline CDR1 reads MNHNS; CDR2 reads SASEGT. DNA of the CDR3: TGTGCCAGCAGTCAGCAGGGGGCAGATACGCAGTATTTT. It is translated as CASSQQGADTQYF.

Only a few counts were recorded for this clone. The CDR3 DNA is TGCAGCGTTGAGAGGGCTAACTACAATGAGCAGTTCTTC. Its translation is CSVERANYNEQFF. The J gene is TRBJ2-1, the V gene TRBV29-1; D might be TRBD2 (5 bases). Germline V gene lookup returns CDR1 SQVTM and CDR2 ANQGSEA. V was trimmed by 3 bases and J by 3 bases, leaving 9 bases between them. This CDR3 has 13 amino acids.

The chain carries TRBV28 and TRBJ2-7; D might be TRBD2 (6 bases). The germline V and J ends were trimmed by 5 bases and 1 base, with 15 bases remaining between them. The CDR3 spans 15 residues. Germline-derived CDR1 and CDR2 are MDHEN and SYDVKM. CDR3 coding DNA: TGTGCCAGCAGTCCCTATCCGGGGGAGTCCTACGAGCAGTACTTC. It is translated as CASSPYPGESYEQYF.